The rows below give T cell receptor beta chains drawn from one sample of a study of cytomegalovirus exposure and HLA in healthy donors. The assay was immunoSEQ multiplex PCR, and TCRdb's table has in-frame clones only and misses some. This sample yields fewer than 200,000 clones, of which around 79% are seen a single time; approximately 6.3% belongs to the top ten. Sequenced sample: PBMCs. These receptors all stem from a man aged 35 to 55 in good health and CMV-seropositive. The CDR3 runs from the conserved cysteine through the conserved F or W. A D gene is named only where the DNA matches it firmly. Clone size is given for some rows only: seen once, a few or many times, or a class if the clone is expanded.

>TRBV29-1|.|TRBJ2-3|TRBD1
TGCAGCGTGGGGACAGGGGGCGTAGATACGCAGTATTTT
CSVGTGGVDTQYF
>TRBV29-1|.|TRBJ1-6|TRBD1
TGCAGCGTTAGGGGACAGGGGAATTCACCCCTCCACTTT
CSVRGQGNSPLHF
>TRBV18|.|TRBJ1-1|TRBD1
TGTGCCAGCTCACCTGGGACAGGGCCTATGAACACTGAAGCTTTCTTT
CASSPGTGPMNTEAFF
>TRBV6-1|.|TRBJ2-6|TRBD1
TGTGCCAGCAGTGAGACCGGGACAGGATCTGGGGCCAACGGCCTGACTTTC
CASSETGTGSGANGLTF
>TRBV27|.|TRBJ1-5|.
TGTGCCAGCAGTTTCTCTTGTCCCCAGCATTTT
CASSFSCPQHF
>TRBV5-4|.|TRBJ2-5|TRBD2
TGTGCCAGCAGCTACCGGACTAGCGGTTCGGGGACCCAGTACTTC
CASSYRTSGSGTQYF
>TRBV4-1|.|TRBJ2-2|TRBD1
TGCGCCAGCAGCCAAGGCAGGCCAGGGGGCCCCGGGGAGCTGTTTTTT
CASSQGRPGGPGELFF
>TRBV19|few|TRBJ2-2|TRBD2
TGTGCCAGTACCCACAACGGGGGGGACACCGGGGAGCTGTTTTTT
CASTHNGGDTGELFF
>TRBV5-6|.|TRBJ2-7|TRBD1
TGTGCCAGCAGCCGCCGGGACAGGGGGCCCTACGAGCAGTACTTC
CASSRRDRGPYEQYF
>TRBV27|.|TRBJ2-3|.
TGTGCCAGCAGCCCCCGGGGTCCGGGCACAGATACGCAGTATTTT
CASSPRGPGTDTQYF
>TRBV11-3|.|TRBJ1-1|.
TGTGCCAGCAGCTTAGATTATCTGGCGGGAGCTGAAGCTTTCTTT
CASSLDYLAGAEAFF
>TRBV15|.|TRBJ2-1|TRBD1
TGTGCCACCAGCAGAGATCCCCCCGGACAGGGCTTCAATGAGCAGTTCTTC
CATSRDPPGQGFNEQFF
>TRBV14|few|TRBJ1-2|.
TGTGCCAGTTCCAGGCCCGCTAACTATGGCTACACCTTC
CASSRPANYGYTF
>TRBV7-3|.|TRBJ1-1|.
TGTGCCAGCAGCTTAGAGGAGGGGATAAACACTGAAGCTTTCTTT
CASSLEEGINTEAFF
>TRBV28|few|TRBJ2-2|TRBD1
TGTGCCAGCACCTATGACAGGGTTGGTACCGGGGAGCTGTTTTTT
CASTYDRVGTGELFF
>TRBV19|once|TRBJ2-7|TRBD2
TGTGCCAGTTGTGGACTAGCGGGAGACGAGCAGTACTTC
CASCGLAGDEQYF
>TRBV7-2|.|TRBJ2-7|TRBD2
TGTGCCAGCAGCCCAGTCGGGACTAGCGGGAGGGTCGACGAGCAGTACTTC
CASSPVGTSGRVDEQYF
>TRBV5-1|.|TRBJ2-1|.
TGCGCCAGCAGCTTGTTCGCGGGTGAGCAGTTCTTC
CASSLFAGEQFF
>TRBV19|.|TRBJ1-2|.
TGTGCCAGTAGATCTGCGGATAACTATGGCTACACCTTC
CASRSADNYGYTF
>TRBV28|.|TRBJ1-1|.
TGTGCCAGCCACCCCGGAGGTCCCTACACTGAAGCTTTCTTT
CASHPGGPYTEAFF
>TRBV11-3|once|TRBJ1-1|.
TGTGCCAGCAGCTTAGATTTCATGAACACTGAAGCTTTCTTT
CASSLDFMNTEAFF
>TRBV28|.|TRBJ1-2|.
TGTGCCAGCAATCGCGGGGGGCAGGAGGGTGGCTACACCTTC
CASNRGGQEGGYTF
>TRBV10-1|.|TRBJ2-1|.
TGCGCCAGCAGTGGATCCCCGGGAAAGCGGTTCGATGAGCAGTTCTTC
CASSGSPGKRFDEQFF
>TRBV19|.|TRBJ1-2|TRBD1
TGTGCCAGTAATCCGGGCCCCGGGACAGACACCTATGGCTACACCTTC
CASNPGPGTDTYGYTF
>TRBV25-1|.|TRBJ2-7|TRBD2
TGTGCCAGCAGCACTAGCGGGAGCAACCATCAGCAGTACTTC
CASSTSGSNHQQYF
>TRBV7-9|.|TRBJ2-7|TRBD2
TGTTCCAGCAGCTCACCTAGCGGGAGTCGTAGCGACGAGCAGTACTTC
CSSSSPSGSRSDEQYF